This TCR beta chain was observed in a study of CD8+CD57+ T cells in acquired aplastic anemia. Genomic DNA served as template for TCR beta VDJ and CDR3 profiling. TCRdb itself ran the reads through MiXCR, one entry per CDR3 protein. The table records about 190,000 distinct CDR3 sequences, around 50% of them present only once. V trimming: 5 bases; J trimming: 10 bases; junction bases outside the gene matches: 5. There are 14 residues in the CDR3. Germline CDR1 is SGHTS and CDR2 is YDEGEE. The chain employs TRBV5-8 and TRBJ2-3; TRBD2 agrees at 15 bases. Sequenced sample: sorted CD4+, CD8+, or CD8+CD57+ T cells (not recorded which) from PBMCs. This TCR derives from a human donor in good health, serving as a control. The CDR3 protein is CASRSGLAGGAQYF. The CDR3 DNA reads TGTGCCAGCAGGTCGGGACTAGCGGGGGGAGCGCAGTATTTT.